This record concerns one TCR beta chain sequence. The CDR3 contains 12 residues. The V gene lost 1 base and the J gene lost 5 bases, with 6 bases spanning the gap. The germline V gene has CDR1 LNHNV and CDR2 YYDKDF (reference sequence). The data derive from a study of cytomegalovirus exposure and HLA in healthy donors. Clones were read by immunoSEQ multiplex PCR, and TCRdb kept only the in-frame ones, dropping some. The sample includes about 160,000 clones, 70% to 90% of them seen just once. The TCR originated in a woman younger than 35 in good health and CMV-seronegative. The sequencing sample was made of PBMCs. The chain is built from TRBV15 and TRBJ2-7, with D unclear. The CDR3 nucleotides read TGTGCCACCAGCAGAGTTACGGACGAGCAGTACTTC. Amino acid sequence: CATSRVTDEQYF.